The present entry profiles one T cell receptor beta chain with its context. The data were produced by immunoSEQ multiplex PCR, yet TCRdb's version contains in-frame clones alone and is incomplete. The table shows approximately 65,000 clones, with approximately 77% occurring only once. These data originate in a study of radiotherapy plus CTLA-4 blockade in lung cancer. This specimen was peripheral blood, taken from a patient treated with radiotherapy plus ipilimumab. This TCR was sampled from a human donor with non-small cell lung cancer who had a complete response to radiotherapy plus ipilimumab.

The CDR3 DNA is TGTGCCAGCAGTTACTCCCCAGGCCGTCGGTCCTATGGCTACACCTTC. It is translated as CASSYSPGRRSYGYTF. The rearrangement joins TRBV6-5 to TRBJ1-2, with D uncertain. V dropped 0 bases and J dropped 4 bases, with 15 bases sitting between them. Germline CDR1 and CDR2: MNHEY and SVGAGI. CDR3 length: 16 residues.